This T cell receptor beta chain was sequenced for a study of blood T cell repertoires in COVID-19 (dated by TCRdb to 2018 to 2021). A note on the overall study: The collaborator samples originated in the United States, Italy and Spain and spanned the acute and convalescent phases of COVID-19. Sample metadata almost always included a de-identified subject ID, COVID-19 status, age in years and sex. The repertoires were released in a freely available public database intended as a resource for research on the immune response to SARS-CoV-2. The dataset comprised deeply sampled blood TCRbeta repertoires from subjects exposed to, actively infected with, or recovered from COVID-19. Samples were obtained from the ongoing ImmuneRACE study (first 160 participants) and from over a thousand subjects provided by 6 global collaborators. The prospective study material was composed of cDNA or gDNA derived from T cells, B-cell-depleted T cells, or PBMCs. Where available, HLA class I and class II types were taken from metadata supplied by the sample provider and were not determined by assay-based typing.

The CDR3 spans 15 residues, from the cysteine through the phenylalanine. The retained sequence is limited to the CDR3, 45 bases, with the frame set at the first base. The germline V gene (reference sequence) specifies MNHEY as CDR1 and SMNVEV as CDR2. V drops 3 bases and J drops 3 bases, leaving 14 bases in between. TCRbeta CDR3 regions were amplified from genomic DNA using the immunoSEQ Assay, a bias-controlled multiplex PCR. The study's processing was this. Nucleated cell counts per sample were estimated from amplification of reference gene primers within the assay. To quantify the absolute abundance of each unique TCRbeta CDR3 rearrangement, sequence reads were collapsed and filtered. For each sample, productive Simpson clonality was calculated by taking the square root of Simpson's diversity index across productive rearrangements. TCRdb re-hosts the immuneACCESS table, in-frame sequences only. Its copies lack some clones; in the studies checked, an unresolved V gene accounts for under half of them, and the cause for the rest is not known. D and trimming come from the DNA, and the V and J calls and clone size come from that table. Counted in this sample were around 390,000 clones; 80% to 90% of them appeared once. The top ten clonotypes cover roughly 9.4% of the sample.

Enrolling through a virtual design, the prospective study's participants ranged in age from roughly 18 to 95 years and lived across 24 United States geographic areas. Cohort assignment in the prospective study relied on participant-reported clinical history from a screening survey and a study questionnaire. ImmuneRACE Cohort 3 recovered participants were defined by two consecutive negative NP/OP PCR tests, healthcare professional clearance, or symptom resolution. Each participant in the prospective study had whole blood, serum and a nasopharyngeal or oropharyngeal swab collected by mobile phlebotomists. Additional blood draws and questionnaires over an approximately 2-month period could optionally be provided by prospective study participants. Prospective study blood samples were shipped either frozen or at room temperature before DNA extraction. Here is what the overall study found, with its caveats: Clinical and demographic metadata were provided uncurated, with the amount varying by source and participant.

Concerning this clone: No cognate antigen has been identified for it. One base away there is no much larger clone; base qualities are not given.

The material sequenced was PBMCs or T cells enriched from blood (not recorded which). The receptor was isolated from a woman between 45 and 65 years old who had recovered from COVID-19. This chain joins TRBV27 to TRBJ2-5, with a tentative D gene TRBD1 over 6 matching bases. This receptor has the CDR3 CASSLDPAGEETQYF. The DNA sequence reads TGTGCCAGCAGTTTGGATCCGGCAGGGGAAGAGACCCAGTACTTC.